The 21 T cell receptor beta chains in this list originate from one sample, sequenced in a study of shared clonotypes between healthy human individuals. Measured with immunoSEQ multiplex PCR; TCRdb has only the in-frame clones, and not every one. The data show over 2 million clones, roughly 96% seen once. The sequencing input was naive CD4+ T cells sorted from blood. Subset here: CD45RA+ positively selected. These receptors originate from a man between 18 and 29 years old in good health.

This clone was detected only a few times. The J gene is TRBJ2-3, the V gene TRBV10-1; perhaps TRBD1 as D (6 bases). In germline, CDR1 is WNHNN, CDR2 SYGVQD (reference sequence). V lost 10 bases, J lost 2 bases, and 13 bases lay in between. The CDR3 length is 13 residues. CDR3: CATQGSVTDTQYF. The CDR3 DNA reads as TGCGCCACACAGGGATCCGTCACAGATACGCAGTATTTT.

The chain has TRBV7-2 and TRBJ2-5, with 7 positions matching TRBD1. This CDR3 has 15 residues. The junction had 10 bases not matched to a gene; V was cut back by 3 bases and J by 6 bases. Germline V lookup: CDR1 SGHTA, CDR2 FQGNSA. The CDR3 reads CASSFGQGVAQTQYF. CDR3 sequence (DNA): TGTGCCAGCAGCTTCGGGCAGGGGGTTGCTCAGACCCAGTACTTC.

Written as DNA, the CDR3 is TGTGCCAGCAGTTTAAGAGGGGCTCAGTACTTC. The encoded protein is CASSLRGAQYF. The chain links TRBV28 to TRBJ2-5; D might be TRBD1 or TRBD2, each matching 5 bases. Looked up from germline, CDR1 is MDHEN and CDR2 is SYDVKM. This CDR3 region has 11 residues. Trimming removed 2 bases from V and 11 bases from J, with 9 bases in between.

This chain connects TRBV30 to TRBJ1-5, with a possible D match to TRBD1 (5 bases). Per germline, CDR1 GTSNPN and CDR2 SVGIG (reference sequence). The V end was cut by 0 bases, the J end by 0 bases, with 21 bases between. The CDR3 has 19 residues. CDR3 loop: CAWSVKSGTLFNSNQPQHF. The CDR3 DNA reads as TGTGCCTGGAGTGTGAAATCCGGGACCTTATTCAATAGCAATCAGCCCCAGCATTTT.

Concerning this clone: Within the sample, other DNA sequences also encode this same CDR3. The chain has TRBV5-1 and TRBJ1-6; D unresolved. CDR1 and CDR2 (germline): SGHRS, YFSETQ. This CDR3 region has 14 residues. Trimming cost V 0 bases and J 6 bases, with 7 bases left between them. The DNA for the CDR3 is TGCGCCAGCAGCTTGGAGGGAAGTAATTCACCCCTCCACTTT. It is translated as CASSLEGSNSPLHF.

DNA of the CDR3: TGTGCCAGCAGCGCCACGGGACAGGCGGATGCTGAGACCCAGTACTTC. Residues: CASSATGQADAETQYF. The gene calls are TRBV5-8 and TRBJ2-5, with 8 bases identical to TRBD1. The trim removed 4 bases at V and 5 bases at J, leaving 13 bases unmatched. Germline V gene sequence: CDR1 SGHTS, CDR2 YDEGEE. The CDR3 consists of 16 residues.

The genes are TRBV7-2 and TRBJ1-2; 7 positions agree with TRBD1. Per the germline V gene, CDR1 is SGHTA and CDR2 is FQGNSA. The CDR3 covers 13 residues. V shed 5 bases, J shed 7 bases, and the junction held 7 bases outside the gene matches. The CDR3 DNA is TGTGCCAGCAGCCTGCCCTACAGGGGTGGCTACACCTTC. Translation: CASSLPYRGGYTF.

In the case of this clone: The sample has other DNA sequences that encode this CDR3 too. V gene TRBV5-1 combines with J gene TRBJ1-6, with TRBD1 matching over 7 bases. After removal of 0 bases from V and 5 bases from J, the junction contained 2 bases not matched to a gene. The germline CDR1 and CDR2 sequences are SGHRS and YFSETQ. The CDR3 has 15 residues. The DNA for the CDR3 is TGCGCCAGCAGCTTGGCCGACAGGGATAATTCACCCCTCCACTTT. Translated, it gives CASSLADRDNSPLHF.

The chain links TRBV28 to TRBJ1-4; D may be TRBD1 (5 bases). The CDR3 consists of 15 residues. The V and J ends lost 8 bases and 5 bases respectively, with 18 bases between them. Looked up from germline, CDR1 is MDHEN and CDR2 is SYDVKM. CDR3 nucleotides: TGTGCCAGCCAGTCGGAGGTGGCAGGGAATGAAAAACTGTTTTTT. Protein sequence: CASQSEVAGNEKLFF. The whole variable domain, filled in from reference TRBV28 and TRBJ1-4, reads DVKVTQSSRYLVKRTGEKVFLECVQDMDHENMFWYRQDPGLGLRLIYFSYDVKMKEKGDIPEGYSVSREKKERFSLILESASTNQTSMYLCASQSEVAGNEKLFFGSGTQLSVL.

J is TRBJ1-6 and V is TRBV27, with D perhaps matching TRBD1 (5 bases). Germline CDR1 and CDR2: MNHEY and SMNVEV (reference sequence). CDR3 size: 14 residues. V shed 0 bases and J shed 9 bases, with 9 bases lying between them. The CDR3 DNA reads as TGTGCCAGCAGTTTATCAGGGGTTGGTTCACCCCTCCACTTT. Translated, it gives CASSLSGVGSPLHF.

The chain carries TRBV5-1 and TRBJ2-2, with TRBD2 matching over 10 bases. Per the germline V gene, CDR1 is SGHRS and CDR2 is YFSETQ. The V gene end was trimmed by 3 bases and the J gene end by 1 base; junction bases not matched to a gene: 0. The CDR3 length is 15 residues. CDR3 amino acids: CASSSSGGNTGELFF. The CDR3, as DNA: TGCGCCAGCAGCTCTAGCGGGGGGAACACCGGGGAGCTGTTTTTT.

The chain combines TRBV27 with TRBJ1-5, with 7 positions matching TRBD1. CDR3 length: 14 amino acids. Germline V gene sequence: CDR1 MNHEY, CDR2 SMNVEV (reference sequence). The trim removed 4 bases at V and 3 bases at J, leaving 3 bases unmatched. The CDR3 loop reads CASSSGQVNQPQHF. CDR3 nucleotide sequence: TGTGCCAGCAGTTCCGGACAGGTCAATCAGCCCCAGCATTTT.

The chain uses TRBV5-1 and TRBJ1-6, with TRBD1 as a possible D gene (5 bases). CDR1 SGHRS and CDR2 YFSETQ come from the germline V gene. This CDR3 region has 16 residues. Between the trimmed V and J ends, which lost 5 bases and 2 bases, there was a span of 14 bases. CDR3 region: CASSSTGDPYNSPLHF. CDR3 DNA sequence: TGCGCCAGCAGTTCTACAGGTGACCCCTATAATTCACCCCTCCACTTT.

This clone was observed once. The gene calls are TRBV27 and TRBJ2-3; 8 bases agree with TRBD2. Trimming at V came to 5 bases and at J to 2 bases, leaving 6 bases not matched to a gene. Germline CDR1 reads MNHEY; CDR2 reads SMNVEV (reference sequence). CDR3 length equals 15 residues. The CDR3 spells CASSGGGGPTDTQYF. The CDR3 bases are TGTGCCAGCAGTGGTGGCGGGGGGCCCACAGATACGCAGTATTTT.

The rearrangement joins TRBV7-2 to TRBJ2-7; D might be TRBD2 (5 bases). CDR1 and CDR2 from the germline V gene are SGHTA and FQGNSA. Trimming removed 1 base from V and 5 bases from J, with 21 bases in between. This CDR3 comprises 17 residues. CDR3 sequence reads: CASSLVGISVGSHEQYF. CDR3 DNA sequence: TGTGCCAGCAGCTTAGTGGGGATTAGCGTGGGATCCCACGAGCAGTACTTC.

This chain links TRBV29-1 with TRBJ1-2; TRBD1 matches 12 bases. V dropped 4 bases and J dropped 4; count of bases not matched to a gene: 16. The CDR3 has 18 amino acids. Germline V gene data show CDR1 as SQVTM and CDR2 as ANQGSEA. Written as DNA, the CDR3 is TGCAGCGTTGTTCCCGGGACAGGGGGCCTCTTCGGGGGCTATGGCTACACCTTC. Amino acids: CSVVPGTGGLFGGYGYTF.

The gene calls are TRBV5-1 and TRBJ2-2, with D possibly TRBD1 on 5 matching bases. Trimming removed 5 bases at V and 6 bases at J, with 8 bases between. CDR3 length equals 12 residues. The germline CDR1 and CDR2 sequences are SGHRS and YFSETQ. CDR3 in amino acids: CASRGQAGELFF. The CDR3 nucleotides are TGCGCCAGCAGGGGGCAAGCCGGGGAGCTGTTTTTT.

The CDR3 here is CASSLGGPVDTQYF. The CDR3 DNA is TGTGCCAGCAGCTTGGGAGGGCCAGTAGATACGCAGTATTTT. The rearrangement links TRBV5-5 to TRBJ2-3, with D possibly TRBD2 on 5 matching bases. Germline CDR1 and CDR2: SGHKS and YYEKEE (reference sequence). The CDR3 sequence is 14 residues long. With 0 bases removed from V and 5 bases from J, the gap between germline ends came to 10 bases. Together with reference TRBV5-5 and TRBJ2-3, the CDR3 gives the full variable domain: DAGVTQSPTHLIKTRGQQVTLRCSPISGHKSVSWYQQVLGQGPQFIFQYYEKEERGRGNFPDRFSARQFPNYSSELNVNALLLGDSALYLCASSLGGPVDTQYFGPGTRLTVL.

J is TRBJ2-3 and V is TRBV18, with D possibly TRBD1 on 5 matching bases. V dropped 5 bases and J dropped 4 bases, with 16 bases sitting between them. The CDR3 sequence is 15 residues long. Germline V gene lookup returns CDR1 KGHSH and CDR2 LQKENI. The CDR3 loop is CASSSMQGSSDTQYF. Here the CDR3 DNA reads TGTGCCAGCTCATCAATGCAGGGATCATCAGATACGCAGTATTTT.

The V gene is TRBV7-2, the J gene TRBJ2-3; 10 nucleotides line up with TRBD2. The CDR3 extends over 18 amino acids. The V gene's germline CDR1 is SGHTA and CDR2 FQGNSA. V lost 2 bases and J lost 5; bases outside the gene matches: 13. CDR3 nucleotide sequence: TGTGCCAGCAGCTTAAGCAGCGGGAGGGCCCAAGGATTAGATACGCAGTATTTT. Its protein is CASSLSSGRAQGLDTQYF.

This chain connects TRBV6-4 to TRBJ1-2; D is unresolved. CDR1 is MRHNA and CDR2 is SNTAGT in the germline V gene. The V end was cut by 3 bases, the J end by 1 base, with 9 bases between. The CDR3 sequence is 14 residues long. The CDR3 is CASSEGMGNYGYTF. Written as DNA, the CDR3 is TGTGCCAGCAGTGAGGGAATGGGTAACTATGGCTACACCTTC.